The next 14 T cell receptor beta chains were all read from a single sample in a study of blood T cell repertoires in COVID-19. Clones were read by immunoSEQ multiplex PCR, and TCRdb kept only the in-frame ones, dropping some. This table holds roughly 230,000 clones, around 90% found once. Sequenced sample: peripheral blood. Every receptor here comes from a man aged 65 to 85 with acute or convalescent COVID-19.

The V and J genes are TRBV3-1 (or the pseudogene TRBV3-2) and TRBJ2-5; 8 bases line up with TRBD1. Germline V CDR1 and CDR2: LGHDT, YNNKEL (reference sequence). Germline trimming cut 5 bases from V and 2 bases from J; bases unmatched to any gene: 7. The CDR3 covers 15 residues. The CDR3 nucleotides are TGTGCCAGCAGCAGGGCTAACAGGGGGCAAGAGACCCAGTACTTC. The encoded protein is CASSRANRGQETQYF.

V usage is TRBV9 and J usage is TRBJ2-7; TRBD1 might be the D (5 bases). CDR1 SGDLS and CDR2 YYNGEE come from the germline V gene. V lost 4 bases, J lost 1 base, and 12 bases lay in between. The CDR3 has 14 residues. The CDR3 spells CASSPRVGSYEQYF. The CDR3, as DNA: TGTGCCAGCAGCCCCAGGGTGGGATCCTACGAGCAGTACTTC.

The V gene is TRBV5-1, the J gene TRBJ1-2, with D possibly being TRBD1 (6 bases). The CDR3 length is 14 residues. V lost 3 bases and J lost 6, with 15 bases in between. Germline CDR1 SGHRS, CDR2 YFSETQ. The CDR3 DNA is TGCGCCAGCAGCTCCAGCAGGGGTCTTCATGGCTACACCTTC. Amino acid sequence: CASSSSRGLHGYTF.

As regards this clone: The same CDR3 is also encoded by other DNA sequences in this sample. This chain uses TRBV10-3 with TRBJ1-2; a possible D gene is TRBD1 (6 bases). Looked up from germline, CDR1 is ENHRY and CDR2 is SYGVKD. The CDR3 covers 14 residues. Between the trimmed V and J ends, which lost 1 base and 1 base, there was a span of 7 bases. The CDR3 DNA reads as TGTGCCATCAGTGAGTTACAGGGTAACTATGGCTACACCTTC. Amino acids: CAISELQGNYGYTF.

This clone was detected ten times or more. This chain connects TRBV19 to TRBJ1-2; no clear D. Germline V gene sequence: CDR1 LNHDA, CDR2 SQIVND (reference sequence). V lost 10 bases to trimming and J lost 4 bases, with 16 bases between them. The CDR3 is made up of 13 amino acids. CDR3 bases: TGTGCCACCGAGAGTCGGGTTGGCTATGGCTACACCTTC. Translation: CATESRVGYGYTF.

The genes are TRBV7-6 and TRBJ2-7; 7 bases are shared with TRBD2. The V segment lost 2 bases and the J segment 4 bases; nucleotides outside the gene matches: 17. This CDR3 region has 18 residues. The germline V gene encodes CDR1 SGHVS and CDR2 FNYEAQ. The DNA for the CDR3 is TGTGCCAGCAGCTTAAACTCCGGAGGGCTAGCGGAAACTTACGAGCAGTACTTC. Translating it yields CASSLNSGGLAETYEQYF.

In its sample, this clone was seen a few times. The chain is built from TRBV29-1 and TRBJ1-3; 7 bases line up with TRBD1. This CDR3 has 14 amino acids. Germline assignment: CDR1 SQVTM and CDR2 ANQGSEA. The junction had 8 bases not matched to a gene; V was cut back by 5 bases and J by 4 bases. CDR3 loop: CSVSPTGRGNTIYF. CDR3 DNA sequence: TGCAGCGTTTCCCCGACAGGGCGAGGAAACACCATATATTTT.

V usage is TRBV6-6 and J usage is TRBJ2-1, with 9 bases matching TRBD2. Germline V gene data show CDR1 as MNHNY and CDR2 as SVGAGI (reference sequence). The CDR3 covers 15 residues. V shed 5 bases, J shed 7 bases, and the junction held 9 bases outside the gene matches. CDR3 sequence: CASSPWRGGGNEQFF. DNA for the CDR3: TGTGCCAGCAGTCCCTGGCGGGGGGGAGGGAATGAGCAGTTCTTC.

V usage is TRBV7-8 and J usage is TRBJ1-2; D not certain. This CDR3 is 15 amino acids long. V lost 5 bases to trimming and J lost 4 bases, with 17 bases between them. Germline assignment: CDR1 SGHVS and CDR2 FQNEAQ. The CDR3 region has the DNA TGTGCCAGCAGCGCCCGCGAAAGCCGAATCTATGGCTACACCTTC. Protein: CASSARESRIYGYTF.

The chain carries TRBV2 and TRBJ2-7, with 9 nucleotides matching TRBD1. V was pared by 5 bases and J by 2 bases, with 7 bases of the junction left unmatched. The CDR3 is made up of 15 amino acids. Germline V gives CDR1 SNHLY, CDR2 FYNNEI. The CDR3 DNA sequence: TGTGCCAGCAGTCACGGACAGGGGTCGGCCTACGAGCAGTACTTC. Translated: CASSHGQGSAYEQYF.

V is TRBV11-3 and J is TRBJ2-3; D may be TRBD1 (6 bases). CDR1 and CDR2 (germline): SGHNT, YENEEA. The CDR3 runs to 15 residues. V was pared by 5 bases and J by 3 bases, with 15 bases between. In nucleotides, the CDR3 is TGTGCCAGCAGCCCTAGGGGGATCGAGACAGATACGCAGTATTTT. Residues: CASSPRGIETDTQYF. The variable domain in full, completed from reference TRBV11-3 and TRBJ2-3, reads EAGVVQSPRYKIIEKKQPVAFWCNPISGHNTLYWYLQNLGQGPELLIRYENEEAVDDSQLPKDRFSAERLKGVDSTLKIQPAELGDSAVYLCASSPRGIETDTQYFGPGTRLTVL.

The rearrangement links TRBV5-5 to TRBJ2-1; TRBD2 agrees at 7 bases. The V and J ends lost 2 bases and 3 bases, in that order; junction bases with no gene match: 17. The CDR3 spans 19 residues. Germline V gives CDR1 SGHKS, CDR2 YYEKEE (reference sequence). CDR3 sequence (DNA): TGTGCCAGCAGCTTTATTATATCGGGGGAGGGAGTAGGCTACAATGAGCAGTTCTTC. Encoded protein: CASSFIISGEGVGYNEQFF. The variable domain in full, completed from reference TRBV5-5 and TRBJ2-1, reads DAGVTQSPTHLIKTRGQQVTLRCSPISGHKSVSWYQQVLGQGPQFIFQYYEKEERGRGNFPDRFSARQFPNYSSELNVNALLLGDSALYLCASSFIISGEGVGYNEQFFGPGTRLTVL.

As concerns this clone: The identical CDR3 is also encoded by other nucleotide sequences in the sample. The chain joins TRBV5-4 to TRBJ1-1; possibly TRBD1 for D (6 bases). CDR3 length: 14 residues. Germline CDR1 is SGHNT and CDR2 is YYREEE (reference sequence). V was pared by 1 base and J by 1 base, with 8 bases between. This CDR3 reads CASSLQGTNTEAFF. CDR3 DNA sequence: TGTGCCAGCAGCTTGCAGGGGACGAACACTGAAGCTTTCTTT.

This chain connects TRBV7-9 to TRBJ1-1; D might be TRBD1 (6 bases). Trimming left V 2 bases short and J 6 bases short, with 16 bases between. Per germline, CDR1 SEHNR and CDR2 FQNEAQ (reference sequence). The CDR3 loop spans 15 amino acids. CDR3 DNA: TGTGCCAGCAGCTTATTGGCGGGGGGCAGGGCTGAAGCTTTCTTT. This codes for CASSLLAGGRAEAFF. Looking up the rest from reference TRBV7-9 and TRBJ1-1 gives the full variable domain: DTGVSQNPRHKITKRGQNVTFRCDPISEHNRLYWYRQTLGQGPEFLTYFQNEAQLEKSRLLSDRFSAERPKGSFSTLEIQRTEQGDSAMYLCASSLLAGGRAEAFFGQGTRLTVV.